This TCR beta chain was identified during a study of T-cell memory formation after mild COVID-19. This clonotype was seen only a few times. TCRdb processed the 5' RACE reads anew with MiXCR; each CDR3 protein has one entry. Of 400,000 or so distinct CDR3 sequences in the sample, 20% were seen once. CDR3 size: 20 residues. V lost 3 bases to trimming and J lost 6 bases, with 32 bases between them. The chain uses TRBV12-3 or TRBV12-4 and TRBJ1-2; the D is unclear. What was sequenced was PBMCs or a T cell subset sorted from them (not recorded which). The source is an adult woman who had mild COVID-19 (a few samples of this study predate the infection). Cell type and time point are not known. The CDR3 region has the DNA TGTGCCAGCAGTTTTGTGGTCGTGGTCGTAGGTGTCCCTCAGCGTGATGGCTACACCTTC. Translating it yields CASSFVVVVVGVPQRDGYTF.